This entry describes one T cell receptor beta chain. This entry is derived from a study of T cells in Graves' hyperthyroidism and ophthalmopathy. Using RNA transcripts as the source, TCR beta CDR3 regions were amplified. The primer set for the first-round RT-PCR of the TCR CDR3 was HTBI. A single record per CDR3 protein comes from TCRdb applying MiXCR to the multiplex PCR reads. Among approximately 400,000 distinct CDR3 sequences listed, about 15% were seen once. The CDR3 has 15 amino acids. V lost 5 bases and J lost 5; bases outside the gene matches: 8. Germline loops: CDR1 SGHVS, CDR2 FQNEAQ. Sequencing was performed on blood. This TCR was sampled from a woman younger than 35 with Graves' hyperthyroidism. The chain has TRBV7-8 and TRBJ2-1; 8 nucleotides agree with TRBD1. The CDR3 loop reads CASSPKRTGNNEQFF. The DNA for the CDR3 is TGTGCCAGCAGCCCGAAAAGGACAGGGAACAATGAGCAGTTCTTC.